These T cell receptor beta chains were read from a single sample in a study of Ad26.COV2.S vaccination and SARS-CoV-2 variants. Repertoires were generated with immunoSEQ multiplex PCR, while TCRdb's copy carries only in-frame clones and drops some. The table has about 680,000 clones, roughly 90% seen once. Sequencing used peripheral blood, obtained in a trial of Ad26.COV2.S vaccine versus placebo. These receptors all stem from a person aged 18-60 years who received the Ad26.COV2.S COVID-19 vaccine or a placebo. Each CDR3 is given with its conserved first and last residue. A D gene is named only where the DNA matches it firmly. The size entry is marked missing in some rows and otherwise reads once, few, many or a size class.

v_gene: TRBV7-8
d_gene: -
j_gene: TRBJ2-1
abundance: -
CDR3aa: CASSRRDSPNEQFF
CDR3nt: TGTGCCAGCAGCCGACGGGACTCGCCCAATGAGCAGTTCTTC

v_gene: TRBV7-9
d_gene: -
j_gene: TRBJ2-7
abundance: -
CDR3aa: CASSSLGRDSYEQYF
CDR3nt: TGTGCCAGCAGCTCCTTGGGACGGGACTCCTACGAGCAGTACTTC

v_gene: TRBV5-5
d_gene: -
j_gene: TRBJ1-1
abundance: -
CDR3aa: CASSLGLNTEAFF
CDR3nt: TGTGCCAGCAGCTTGGGTCTTAACACTGAAGCTTTCTTT

v_gene: TRBV27
d_gene: TRBD1
j_gene: TRBJ2-2
abundance: few
CDR3aa: CASLKDRAGTGELFF
CDR3nt: TGTGCCTCCCTGAAAGACAGGGCCGGCACCGGGGAGCTGTTTTTT

v_gene: TRBV2
d_gene: -
j_gene: TRBJ1-5
abundance: -
CDR3aa: CASSEQLSNQPQHF
CDR3nt: TGTGCCAGCAGTGAACAACTTAGCAATCAGCCCCAGCATTTT

v_gene: TRBV4-2
d_gene: TRBD2
j_gene: TRBJ2-7
abundance: -
CDR3aa: CASSQDGRGGEQYF
CDR3nt: TGTGCCAGCAGCCAAGATGGGAGGGGAGGGGAGCAGTACTTC

v_gene: TRBV2
d_gene: -
j_gene: TRBJ2-3
abundance: -
CDR3aa: CASGRASSTDTQYF
CDR3nt: TGTGCCAGCGGAAGGGCTAGCAGCACAGATACGCAGTATTTT

v_gene: TRBV27
d_gene: -
j_gene: TRBJ2-7
abundance: -
CDR3aa: CASSFNIGWREQYF
CDR3nt: TGTGCCAGCAGTTTCAATATAGGGTGGAGAGAGCAGTACTTC

v_gene: TRBV29-1
d_gene: -
j_gene: TRBJ1-4
abundance: -
CDR3aa: CSVDTVPWDKGNEKLFF
CDR3nt: TGCAGCGTTGACACTGTGCCCTGGGACAAGGGTAATGAAAAACTGTTTTTT

v_gene: TRBV19
d_gene: -
j_gene: TRBJ2-5
abundance: -
CDR3aa: CASSKGQGRVETQYF
CDR3nt: TGTGCCAGTAGTAAGGGTCAGGGGAGGGTCGAGACCCAGTACTTC

v_gene: TRBV5-4
d_gene: -
j_gene: TRBJ1-2
abundance: -
CDR3aa: CASSLEQGLTYGYTF
CDR3nt: TGTGCCAGCAGCCTCGAACAGGGTCTGACCTATGGCTACACCTTC

v_gene: TRBV10-3
d_gene: TRBD1
j_gene: TRBJ1-5
abundance: -
CDR3aa: CAISEGQGLNQPQHF
CDR3nt: TGTGCCATCAGTGAGGGACAGGGGTTGAATCAGCCCCAGCATTTT

v_gene: TRBV27
d_gene: TRBD2
j_gene: TRBJ2-7
abundance: -
CDR3aa: CASTTGLAGEQYF
CDR3nt: TGTGCCAGCACTACGGGACTAGCGGGCGAGCAGTACTTC

v_gene: TRBV6-5
d_gene: -
j_gene: TRBJ2-7
abundance: -
CDR3aa: CATSPLRSYEQYF
CDR3nt: TGTGCCACCTCCCCTCTCCGCTCCTACGAGCAGTACTTC

v_gene: TRBV25-1
d_gene: -
j_gene: TRBJ1-2
abundance: -
CDR3aa: CASSAPNHDGYTF
CDR3nt: TGTGCCAGCAGCGCCCCCAACCATGATGGCTACACCTTC

v_gene: TRBV14
d_gene: TRBD1
j_gene: TRBJ1-1
abundance: -
CDR3aa: CASSRSGTAPRTEAFF
CDR3nt: TGTGCCAGCAGCCGGAGCGGGACAGCCCCACGCACTGAAGCTTTCTTT

v_gene: TRBV6-5
d_gene: TRBD1
j_gene: TRBJ2-7
abundance: -
CDR3aa: CASRDRGLNEQYF
CDR3nt: TGTGCCAGCAGGGACAGGGGGCTCAACGAGCAGTACTTC

v_gene: TRBV7-7
d_gene: TRBD2
j_gene: TRBJ2-7
abundance: few
CDR3aa: CASTHRSGATYEQYF
CDR3nt: TGTGCTAGCACCCACCGTAGCGGGGCAACCTACGAGCAGTACTTC